The rows below give T cell receptor beta chains drawn from one sample of a study of CD8 T cells in ankylosing spondylitis. TCRdb ran MiXCR on the 5' RACE reads and lists one entry per CDR3 protein. The repertoire includes over 200,000 distinct CDR3 sequences, 10% to 13% of them detected once, and roughly a fifth sits in the top ten. The specimen was blood, either unsorted or a sorted T cell fraction (not recorded which). The receptors come from a male donor with ankylosing spondylitis or in good health (not recorded which). Both conserved end residues are part of each CDR3. D genes are given only for firm matches. Size tells how often a clone was seen (once, few, many) or the class of an expanded clone, and some rows leave it out.

V: TRBV5-5
J: TRBJ1-2
size: -
D: -
CDR3: CASSSLTEFNYGYTF
DNA: TGTGCCAGCAGCTCCCTGACAGAATTTAACTATGGCTACACCTTC

V: TRBV5-1
J: TRBJ2-3
size: -
D: TRBD2
CDR3: CASSLSSPSGAADTQYF
DNA: TGCGCCAGCAGCTTATCCTCTCCTAGCGGGGCGGCGGATACGCAGTATTTT

V: TRBV12-3/TRBV12-4
J: TRBJ2-4
size: many
D: TRBD1
CDR3: CASLGGGIAKNIQYF
DNA: TGTGCCAGCCTAGGGGGCGGAATAGCCAAAAACATTCAGTACTTC

V: TRBV7-8
J: TRBJ1-1
size: -
D: -
CDR3: CASKDTEAFF
DNA: TGTGCCTCTAAGGACACTGAAGCTTTCTTT

V: TRBV20-1
J: TRBJ2-5
size: many
D: TRBD2
CDR3: CRPSGLAGAETQYF
DNA: TGCAGACCATCCGGACTAGCGGGGGCAGAGACCCAGTACTTC

V: TRBV20-1
J: TRBJ1-1
size: many
D: -
CDR3: CSAPDSTLNTEAFF
DNA: TGCAGTGCCCCAGACAGTACTTTGAACACTGAAGCTTTCTTT

V: TRBV20-1
J: TRBJ2-7
size: many
D: TRBD1
CDR3: CSPQDSGGHEQYF
DNA: TGCAGCCCCCAAGACTCAGGGGGCCACGAGCAGTACTTC

V: TRBV5-1
J: TRBJ2-2
size: many
D: TRBD1
CDR3: CASSSEGRGPTGELFF
DNA: TGCGCCAGCAGCTCCGAGGGCAGGGGGCCCACCGGGGAGCTGTTTTTT

V: TRBV5-1
J: TRBJ2-1
size: few
D: -
CDR3: CASSGDVGSSYNEQFF
DNA: TGCGCCAGCAGCGGGGACGTCGGGAGTTCCTACAATGAGCAGTTCTTC

V: TRBV12-3/TRBV12-4
J: TRBJ1-3
size: many
D: TRBD1
CDR3: CASSLMGQNSGNTIYF
DNA: TGTGCCAGCAGTTTAATGGGACAGAACTCTGGAAACACCATATATTTT

V: TRBV30
J: TRBJ1-4
size: many
D: -
CDR3: CAWSRGLDSTNEKLFF
DNA: TGTGCCTGGAGTCGGGGGCTTGATTCAACTAATGAAAAACTGTTTTTT

V: TRBV6-5
J: TRBJ2-4
size: -
D: -
CDR3: CASSNGGGAQNIQYF
DNA: TGTGCCAGCAGTAACGGCGGAGGGGCCCAAAACATTCAGTACTTC

V: TRBV29-1
J: TRBJ1-1
size: many
D: -
CDR3: CSVAENTEAFF
DNA: TGCAGCGTCGCAGAGAACACTGAAGCTTTCTTT

V: TRBV12-3/TRBV12-4
J: TRBJ1-2
size: many
D: -
CDR3: CASSGGDGYGYTF
DNA: TGTGCCAGCAGTGGAGGGGACGGCTATGGCTACACCTTC

V: TRBV28
J: TRBJ2-7
size: -
D: TRBD1
CDR3: CASSARDRPSYEQSF
DNA: TGTGCCAGCAGTGCCCGGGACAGACCTTCCTACGAGCAGTCCTTC

V: TRBV7-9
J: TRBJ1-1
size: -
D: -
CDR3: CASSLNRVSTEAFF
DNA: TGTGCCAGCAGCTTAAACAGGGTGAGCACTGAAGCTTTCTTT

V: TRBV28
J: TRBJ2-7
size: many
D: -
CDR3: CASSNLGGPEQYF
DNA: TGTGCCAGCAGTAACCTCGGGGGACCCGAGCAGTACTTC

V: TRBV10-3
J: TRBJ2-5
size: many
D: -
CDR3: CAISESREGTQYF
DNA: TGTGCCATCAGTGAGTCGAGAGAAGGGACCCAGTACTTC

V: TRBV10-3
J: TRBJ2-5
size: many
D: -
CDR3: CAISDPLGGGYQETQYF
DNA: TGTGCCATCAGTGACCCGTTGGGGGGGGGCTACCAAGAGACCCAGTACTTC

V: TRBV20-1
J: TRBJ1-3
size: many
D: -
CDR3: CSALRRSGNTIYF
DNA: TGCAGTGCTCTGCGGCGCTCTGGAAACACCATATATTTT

V: TRBV12-3/TRBV12-4
J: TRBJ1-5
size: -
D: -
CDR3: CASSLQANYRDIGNQPQHF
DNA: TGTGCCAGCAGTCTCCAGGCTAATTACCGGGACATAGGCAATCAGCCCCAGCATTTT

V: TRBV5-1
J: TRBJ2-1
size: -
D: TRBD2
CDR3: CASSLGLAGARSYNEQFF
DNA: TGCGCCAGCAGCCTAGGACTAGCGGGGGCCCGCTCCTACAATGAGCAGTTCTTC

V: TRBV6-2/TRBV6-3
J: TRBJ2-2
size: -
D: TRBD2
CDR3: CASSYLGLAGAINTGELFF
DNA: TGTGCCAGCAGTTACCTGGGACTAGCGGGGGCCATAAACACCGGGGAGCTGTTTTTT

V: TRBV29-1
J: TRBJ1-1
size: -
D: -
CDR3: CSVSYRQDKAFF
DNA: TGCAGCGTCTCTTATCGACAGGACAAAGCTTTCTTT

V: TRBV7-6
J: TRBJ1-5
size: many
D: -
CDR3: CASSLEQGNQPQHF
DNA: TGTGCCAGCAGCTTAGAGCAGGGCAATCAGCCCCAGCATTTT

V: TRBV27
J: TRBJ2-5
size: -
D: TRBD1
CDR3: CASSLSFWGTEETQYF
DNA: TGTGCCAGCAGTTTATCGTTCTGGGGGACAGAAGAGACCCAGTACTTC

V: TRBV5-1
J: TRBJ2-7
size: many
D: -
CDR3: CASSLALDRNSYEQYF
DNA: TGCGCCAGCAGCTTGGCCCTTGACAGGAACTCCTACGAGCAGTACTTC

V: TRBV5-1
J: TRBJ1-2
size: many
D: -
CDR3: CASSLGTHYGYTF
DNA: TGCGCCAGCAGCTTGGGGACTCACTATGGCTACACCTTC